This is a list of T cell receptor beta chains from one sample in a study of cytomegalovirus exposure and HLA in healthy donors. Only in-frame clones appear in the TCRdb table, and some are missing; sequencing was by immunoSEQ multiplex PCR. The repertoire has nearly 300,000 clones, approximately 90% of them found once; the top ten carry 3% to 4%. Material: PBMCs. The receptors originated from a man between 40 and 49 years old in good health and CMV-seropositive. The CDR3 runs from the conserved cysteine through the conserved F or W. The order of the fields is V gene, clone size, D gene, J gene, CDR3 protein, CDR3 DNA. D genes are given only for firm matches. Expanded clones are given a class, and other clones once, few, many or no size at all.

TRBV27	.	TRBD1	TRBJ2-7	CASRSNGQVSYEQYF	TGTGCCAGCCGGTCCAACGGACAGGTCTCCTACGAGCAGTACTTC
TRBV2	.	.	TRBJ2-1	CASSGAGRRNEQFF	TGTGCCAGCAGTGGCGCAGGCCGGAGGAATGAGCAGTTCTTC
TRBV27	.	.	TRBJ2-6	CASSKTPGAGANVLTF	TGTGCCAGCAGTAAGACCCCAGGGGCTGGGGCCAACGTCCTGACTTTC
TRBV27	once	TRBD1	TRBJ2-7	CATRGLGESEQYF	TGTGCCACCAGGGGGCTAGGTGAGTCGGAGCAGTACTTC
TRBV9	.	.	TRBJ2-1	CASSVLPTGGAEQFF	TGTGCCAGCAGCGTGCTCCCGACTGGTGGGGCTGAGCAGTTCTTC
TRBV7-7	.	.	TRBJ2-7	CASSFPPQACSYEQYF	TGTGCTAGCAGCTTTCCGCCACAGGCTTGCTCCTACGAGCAGTACTTC
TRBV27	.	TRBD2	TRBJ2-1	CASSRTSGSLFYNEQFF	TGTGCCAGCAGCCGGACTAGCGGGAGCCTTTTCTACAATGAGCAGTTCTTC
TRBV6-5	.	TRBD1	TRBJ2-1	CASSPTGGNEQFF	TGTGCCAGCAGTCCGACAGGGGGCAATGAGCAGTTCTTC
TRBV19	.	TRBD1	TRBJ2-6	CASSRTGGSAGANVLTF	TGTGCCAGTAGTAGGACAGGGGGGAGTGCTGGGGCCAACGTCCTGACTTTC
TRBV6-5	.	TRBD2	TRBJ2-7	CATRYREGLGEQYF	TGTGCCACCCGGTACCGGGAGGGCCTGGGGGAGCAGTACTTC
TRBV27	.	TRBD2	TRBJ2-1	CASSETSGRNEQFF	TGTGCCAGCAGTGAGACTAGCGGGAGAAATGAGCAGTTCTTC
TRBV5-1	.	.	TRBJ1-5	CASSEGGSGGNQPQHF	TGCGCCAGCAGCGAAGGGGGATCAGGTGGCAATCAGCCCCAGCATTTT
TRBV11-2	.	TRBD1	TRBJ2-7	CASSLDPGQGIYEQYF	TGTGCCAGCAGCTTAGACCCCGGACAGGGGATTTACGAGCAGTACTTC
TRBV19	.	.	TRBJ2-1	CASSIGLYSSYNEQFF	TGTGCCAGTAGTATAGGCTTATATAGCTCCTACAATGAGCAGTTCTTC
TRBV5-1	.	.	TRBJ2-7	CASSRLDFYEQYF	TGCGCCAGCAGCAGACTAGACTTCTACGAGCAGTACTTC
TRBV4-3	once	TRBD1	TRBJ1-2	CASSPTRTGGYGYTF	TGCGCCAGCAGCCCCACCCGGACAGGGGGTTATGGCTACACCTTC
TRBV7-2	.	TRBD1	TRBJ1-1	CASSPQGGNTEAFF	TGTGCCAGCAGCCCCCAGGGGGGGAACACTGAAGCTTTCTTT